The 11 T cell receptor beta chains below come from one sample, sequenced in a study of tumor-infiltrating lymphocytes in primary liver carcinoma. Total RNA (roughly 540 ng) served as template for TCR beta cDNA synthesis primed by a constant-region primer. Modified slightly, ARM-PCR produced TCR beta libraries over three nested multiplex PCR rounds. The first two PCR rounds used TRBV1-TRBV30 forward primers with a C-beta reverse primer, about 10 cycles each. TCRdb ran MiXCR on the multiplex PCR reads and lists one entry per CDR3 protein. The sample has fewer than 350,000 distinct CDR3 sequences, approximately 65% seen once; the top ten hold about 8.4%. The source of the blood RNA was unsorted whole blood, and germline DNA was extracted as well. Sample: peripheral blood. Receptor source: a middle-aged man with primary liver carcinoma and hepatitis B virus infection.

The sample holds one count of this clonotype. A much larger clone differs by one base, so this may be a read error. V usage is TRBV6-5 and J usage is TRBJ2-1; no clear D. CDR1 is MNHEY and CDR2 is SVGAGI in the germline V gene. The CDR3 totals 11 residues. The germline V and J ends were trimmed by 11 bases and 8 bases, with 13 bases remaining between them. The CDR3 DNA reads TGTGCCGCCGTATTGGCCGATGAGCAGTTCTTC. Its protein is CAAVLADEQFF.

The V call is TRBV5-1, the J call TRBJ2-1; D is possibly TRBD2 (6 bases). The germline V gene has CDR1 SGHRS and CDR2 YFSETQ. V was trimmed by 1 base and J by 9 bases, leaving 17 bases between them. This CDR3 region has 15 residues. CDR3 sequence (DNA): TGCGCCAGCAGCTTGTACGGGAGCAACCACATTGAGCAGTTCTTC. This sequence encodes CASSLYGSNHIEQFF. The entire variable domain, with the rest obtained from reference TRBV5-1 and TRBJ2-1, is as follows: KAGVTQTPRYLIKTRGQQVTLSCSPISGHRSVSWYQQTPGQGLQFLFEYFSETQRNKGNFPGRFSGRQFSNSRSEMNVSTLELGDSALYLCASSLYGSNHIEQFFGPGTRLTVL.

The rearrangement uses TRBV5-6 and TRBJ1-2, with D perhaps matching TRBD1 (5 bases). The germline V gene encodes CDR1 SGHDT and CDR2 YYEEEE. Trimming removed 6 bases at V and 3 bases at J, with 15 bases between. This CDR3 comprises 14 residues. This CDR3 reads CASISPRGDYGYTF. The CDR3, as DNA: TGTGCCAGCATCTCACCCCGAGGGGACTATGGCTACACCTTC.

Only one count was recorded for this clonotype. Since the CDR3 does not end with the conserved phenylalanine or tryptophan, this likely comes from a read error. The chain recombines TRBV24-1 with TRBJ2-2; D unclear. Germline-derived CDR1 and CDR2 are KGHDR and SFDVKD. This CDR3 is 12 amino acids long. The V end lost 5 bases, the J end lost 5 bases, and 5 bases lay between the germline ends. The CDR3 sequence is CATSGGTGELFV. The CDR3 DNA reads as TGTGCCACCAGTGGAGGAACCGGGGAGCTGTTTGTT.

The chain has TRBV5-4 and TRBJ2-2; D call uncertain. Germline lookup yields CDR1 SGHNT and CDR2 YYREEE (reference sequence). With 4 bases removed from V and 6 bases from J, the gap between germline ends came to 10 bases. The CDR3 totals 13 residues. The CDR3 nucleotides are TGTGCCAGCAGCCCCCCGTCGGCCGGGGAGCTGTTTTTT. Its protein is CASSPPSAGELFF.

This clonotype was seen once. The chain recombines TRBV11-2 with TRBJ2-3; perhaps TRBD2 as D (5 bases). Germline values: CDR1 SGHAT, CDR2 FQNNGV. Trimming took off 4 bases at V and 4 bases at J, with 15 bases between the two ends. This CDR3 contains 15 residues. The CDR3 DNA sequence: TGTGCCAGCAGCTCCATAGTCCATAGCGCAGATACGCAGTATTTT. It yields the protein CASSSIVHSADTQYF.

About this clonotype: A junction boundary mismatches the germline segment, possibly from a read error. J is TRBJ1-4 and V is TRBV5-4; D perhaps matches TRBD1 (5 bases). This CDR3 region has 15 residues. Germline loops: CDR1 SGHNT, CDR2 YYREEE (reference sequence). The CDR3 sequence: CANSTPSGEGEKLFF. The CDR3 DNA sequence: TGTGCCAACAGCACCCCGTCGGGGGAGGGCGAAAAACTGTTTTTT.

About this clonotype itself: This may stem from a read error, because a much larger clone lies one nucleotide away. The chain couples TRBV6-1 to TRBJ2-2; 7 bases map to TRBD1. The CDR3 is made up of 17 amino acids. Germline assignment: CDR1 MNHNS and CDR2 SASEGT. J gave up 0 bases and V 8 bases, and 12 bases lay outside the gene matches. The chain's CDR3 is CASGYRDRSSNTGELFF. As DNA, the CDR3 is TGTGCCAGCGGTTACCGGGACAGAAGCTCGAACACCGGGGAGCTGTTTTTT.

Of note for this clonotype: The junction shows a germline mismatch at one end, possibly a read error. The chain uses TRBV11-3 and TRBJ2-7, with 9 bases that match TRBD1. This CDR3 comprises 17 residues. The germline V gene has CDR1 SGHNT and CDR2 YENEEA. The CDR3 spells CASGLGIRDRACYEQYF. CDR3 DNA sequence: TGTGCCAGCGGCTTAGGGATCCGGGACAGGGCTTGCTACGAGCAGTACTTC. Full variable domain (remainder filled in from reference TRBV11-3 and TRBJ2-7): EAGVVQSPRYKIIEKKQPVAFWCNPISGHNTLYWYLQNLGQGPELLIRYENEEAVDDSQLPKDRFSAERLKGVDSTLKIQPAELGDSAVYLCASGLGIRDRACYEQYFGPGTRLTVT.

Of note for this clonotype: One end of the junction fails to match germline, which may point to a read error. CDR3 protein: CAIGGWGNQPQHF. As DNA, the CDR3 is TGTGCCATCGGTGGTTGGGGAAATCAGCCCCAGCATTTC. The J gene is TRBJ1-5, the V gene TRBV6-1; D is unresolved. This CDR3 contains 13 residues. The V gene's germline CDR1 is MNHNS and CDR2 SASEGT.

About this clonotype itself: The junction departs from germline at one end; a sequencing error may be responsible. The chain recombines TRBV4-1 with TRBJ2-3; D remains unclear. The CDR3 contains 15 residues. Germline CDR1 is MGHRA and CDR2 is YSYEKL. CDR3 sequence reads: CASSQDRKPTHTQYF. DNA of the CDR3: TGCGCCAGCAGCCAAGATCGAAAGCCCACACATACGCAGTATTTT.